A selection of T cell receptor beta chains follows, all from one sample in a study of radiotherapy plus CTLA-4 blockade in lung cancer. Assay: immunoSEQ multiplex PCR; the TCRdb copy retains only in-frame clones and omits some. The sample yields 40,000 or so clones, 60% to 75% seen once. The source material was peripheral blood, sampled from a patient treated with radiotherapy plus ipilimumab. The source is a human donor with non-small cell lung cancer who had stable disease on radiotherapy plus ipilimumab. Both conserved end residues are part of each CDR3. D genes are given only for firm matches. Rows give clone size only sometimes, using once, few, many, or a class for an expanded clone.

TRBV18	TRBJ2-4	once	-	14	TGTGCCAGCTCACCCGCGGGGCTGAAAAACATTCAGTACTTC	CASSPAGLKNIQYF
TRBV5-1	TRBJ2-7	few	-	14	TGCGCCAGCAGCTCCCGACACCGGAGTGGGGAGCAGTACTTC	CASSSRHRSGEQYF
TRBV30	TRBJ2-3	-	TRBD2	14	TGTGCCTGGGACAGCGGGGGGGCCGCAGATACGCAGTATTTT	CAWDSGGAADTQYF
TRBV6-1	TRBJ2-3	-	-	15	TGTGCCAGCAGGGGTCAGGGTGGGGGCACAGATACGCAGTATTTT	CASRGQGGGTDTQYF
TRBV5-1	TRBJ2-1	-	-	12	TGCGCCAGCAGCTTGGAGGGAGATGAGCAGTTCTTC	CASSLEGDEQFF
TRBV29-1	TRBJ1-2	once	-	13	TGCAGCGTTGGAAAGGGGCCTAACTATGGCTACACCTTC	CSVGKGPNYGYTF
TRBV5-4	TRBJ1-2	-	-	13	TGTGCCAGCAGCCTGGGACGGAACTATGGCTACACCTTC	CASSLGRNYGYTF
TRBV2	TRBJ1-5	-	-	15	TGTGCCAGCAGTGGAGGGTCGGACTACAATCAGCCCCAGCATTTT	CASSGGSDYNQPQHF
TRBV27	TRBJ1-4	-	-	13	TGTGCCAGCAGTTTAAGTCGCTCGGGACACCCGTTTTTT	CASSLSRSGHPFF
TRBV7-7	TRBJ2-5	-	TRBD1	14	TGTGCCAGCAGCTTAGACAGGGGGGCGGAGACCCAGTACTTC	CASSLDRGAETQYF
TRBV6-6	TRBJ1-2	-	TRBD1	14	TGTGCCAGCAGTCTATCAGGGGGCAACTATGGCTACACCTTC	CASSLSGGNYGYTF
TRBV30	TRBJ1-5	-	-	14	TGTGCCTGGAGTGTGAACCCGGGGAATCAGCCCCAGCATTTT	CAWSVNPGNQPQHF
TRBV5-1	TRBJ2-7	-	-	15	TGCGCCAGCAGCACTCTAGCAGGAGGGTCCTACGAGCAGTACTTC	CASSTLAGGSYEQYF
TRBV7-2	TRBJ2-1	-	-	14	TGTGCCAGCAGCTTAGCGGCTGGCGCTAATGAGCAGTTCTTC	CASSLAAGANEQFF
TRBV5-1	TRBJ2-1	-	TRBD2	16	TGCGCCAGCAGCTCCCTAGCGGGGGGAACCTACAATGAGCAGTTCTTC	CASSSLAGGTYNEQFF
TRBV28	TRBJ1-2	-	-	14	TGTGCCAGCAGTTTAGTAGTTTACGGTGATGGCTACACCTTC	CASSLVVYGDGYTF
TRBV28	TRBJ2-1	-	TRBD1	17	TGTGCCAGCAGTACCCATTCAGGGACAGGGACCTTGAATGAGCAGTTCTTC	CASSTHSGTGTLNEQFF
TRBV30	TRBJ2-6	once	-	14	TGTGCCTGGGCAGTAGGGGCTGGGGCCAACGTCCTGACTTTC	CAWAVGAGANVLTF
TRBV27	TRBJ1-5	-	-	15	TGTGCCAGCAGTTTATCCCCGCAGGGGAGTTGGCCCCAGCATTTT	CASSLSPQGSWPQHF